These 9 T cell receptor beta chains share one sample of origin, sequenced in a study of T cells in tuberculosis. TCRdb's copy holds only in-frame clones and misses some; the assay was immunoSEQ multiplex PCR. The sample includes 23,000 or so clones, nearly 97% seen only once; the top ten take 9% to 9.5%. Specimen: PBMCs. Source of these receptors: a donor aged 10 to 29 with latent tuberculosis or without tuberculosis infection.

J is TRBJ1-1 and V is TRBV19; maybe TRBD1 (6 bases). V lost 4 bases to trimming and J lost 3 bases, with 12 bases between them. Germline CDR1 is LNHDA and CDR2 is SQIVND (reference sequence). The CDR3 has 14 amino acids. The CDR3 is CASSTGVEYTEAFF. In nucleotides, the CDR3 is TGTGCCAGTAGTACAGGGGTAGAGTACACTGAAGCTTTCTTT.

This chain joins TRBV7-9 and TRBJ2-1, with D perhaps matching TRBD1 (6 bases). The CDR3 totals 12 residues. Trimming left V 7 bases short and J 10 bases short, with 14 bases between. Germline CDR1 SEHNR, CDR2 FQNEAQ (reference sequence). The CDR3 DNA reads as TGTGCCAGCACCCAGGGGATAAGCGAGCAGTTCTTC. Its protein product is CASTQGISEQFF. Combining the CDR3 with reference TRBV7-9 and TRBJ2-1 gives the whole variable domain DTGVSQNPRHKITKRGQNVTFRCDPISEHNRLYWYRQTLGQGPEFLTYFQNEAQLEKSRLLSDRFSAERPKGSFSTLEIQRTEQGDSAMYLCASTQGISEQFFGPGTRLTVL.

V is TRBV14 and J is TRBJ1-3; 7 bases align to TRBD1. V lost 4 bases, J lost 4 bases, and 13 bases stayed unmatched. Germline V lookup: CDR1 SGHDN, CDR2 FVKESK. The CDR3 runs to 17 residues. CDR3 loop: CASSPHATGIMGNTIYF. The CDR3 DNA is TGTGCCAGCAGCCCACACGCGACAGGGATCATGGGAAACACCATATATTTT.

Here the CDR3 reads CASSIVSPGIYGYTF. Here the CDR3 DNA reads TGTGCCAGTAGTATAGTATCCCCAGGGATCTATGGCTACACCTTC. V gene TRBV19 combines with J gene TRBJ1-2, with D tentatively TRBD1 (5 bases). V lost 1 base to trimming and J lost 4 bases, with 13 bases between them. CDR1 and CDR2 (germline): LNHDA, SQIVND (reference sequence). CDR3 length: 15 amino acids.

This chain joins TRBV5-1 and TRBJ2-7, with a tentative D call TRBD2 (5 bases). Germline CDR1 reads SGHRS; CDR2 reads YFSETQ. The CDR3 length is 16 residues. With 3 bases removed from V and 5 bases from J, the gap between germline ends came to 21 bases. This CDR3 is CASSSSPLHPRDEQYF. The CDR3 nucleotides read TGCGCCAGCAGCTCCTCCCCACTTCACCCGAGGGACGAGCAGTACTTC.

In nucleotides, the CDR3 is TGTGCCAGCAGTGTCCGAGATACCACAGATACGCAGTATTTT. Residues: CASSVRDTTDTQYF. The V call is TRBV6-1, the J call TRBJ2-3, with D uncertain. Germline CDR1 is MNHNS and CDR2 is SASEGT. With 4 bases removed from V and 2 bases from J, the gap between germline ends came to 10 bases. This CDR3 is 14 amino acids long.

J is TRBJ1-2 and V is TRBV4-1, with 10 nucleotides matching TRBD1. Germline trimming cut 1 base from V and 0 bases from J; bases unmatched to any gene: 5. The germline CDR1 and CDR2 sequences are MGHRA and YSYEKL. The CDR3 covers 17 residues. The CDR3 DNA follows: TGCGCCAGCAGCCAAGCGGACAGGGGGTCCCCTAACTATGGCTACACCTTC. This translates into CASSQADRGSPNYGYTF.

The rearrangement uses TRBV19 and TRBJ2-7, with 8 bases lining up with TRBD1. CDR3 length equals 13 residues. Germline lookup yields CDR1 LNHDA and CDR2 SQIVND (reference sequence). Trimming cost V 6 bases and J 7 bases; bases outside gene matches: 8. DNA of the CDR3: TGTGCCAGTAGCCCTGACAGGGGAGTTGAGCAGTACTTC. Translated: CASSPDRGVEQYF.

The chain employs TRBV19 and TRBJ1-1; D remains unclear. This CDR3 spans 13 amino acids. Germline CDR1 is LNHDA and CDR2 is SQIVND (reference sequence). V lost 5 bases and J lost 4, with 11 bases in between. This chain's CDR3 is CASSAGASTEAFF. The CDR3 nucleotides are TGTGCCAGTAGTGCTGGAGCATCCACTGAAGCTTTCTTT.